Below, one T cell receptor (beta chain) is given with its context. This specimen comes from a study of cytomegalovirus exposure and HLA in healthy donors. A multiplex PCR was run with 60 Vbeta primers and 13 Jbeta primers. Method: immunoSEQ multiplex PCR; TCRdb's copy keeps in-frame clones and lacks some. The sample table sets out 130,000 to 150,000 clones. Germline values: CDR1 SGHVS, CDR2 FQNEAQ. CDR3 length: 16 amino acids. After removal of 5 bases from V and 5 bases from J, the junction contained 11 bases not matched to a gene. This receptor was identified in a male donor in good health and CMV-seronegative. The chain carries TRBV7-8 and TRBJ2-5, with 10 bases fitting TRBD2. The sample taken for sequencing was PBMCs. CDR3 in amino acids: CASSLRLAGPLETQYF. The CDR3, as DNA: TGTGCCAGCAGCCTCCGACTAGCGGGTCCTCTTGAGACCCAGTACTTC.